This TCR beta chain derives from a study of T cell responses to AZD1222 COVID-19 vaccine. Method: immunoSEQ multiplex PCR; TCRdb's copy keeps in-frame clones and lacks some. The sample yields 150,000 or so clones, 90% to 95% seen once. Whole-study findings and limits: Baseline serology detected seropositivity in only 5 to 7 AZD1222 recipients.

Of note for this clone: Its antigen is still unknown.

V was shortened by 5 bases and J by 0 bases, with 11 bases between the two germline ends. CDR3 size: 15 residues. Germline assignment: CDR1 MDHEN and CDR2 SYDVKM. The TCR sequence derives from an adult in good health. Sequencing was performed on peripheral blood, taken on day 0 of MenACWY control vaccination. V is TRBV28 and J is TRBJ1-5; no definite D call. The CDR3 protein is CASSPPVYSNQPQHF. For the CDR3, the DNA is TGTGCCAGCAGTCCCCCTGTATATAGCAATCAGCCCCAGCATTTT.